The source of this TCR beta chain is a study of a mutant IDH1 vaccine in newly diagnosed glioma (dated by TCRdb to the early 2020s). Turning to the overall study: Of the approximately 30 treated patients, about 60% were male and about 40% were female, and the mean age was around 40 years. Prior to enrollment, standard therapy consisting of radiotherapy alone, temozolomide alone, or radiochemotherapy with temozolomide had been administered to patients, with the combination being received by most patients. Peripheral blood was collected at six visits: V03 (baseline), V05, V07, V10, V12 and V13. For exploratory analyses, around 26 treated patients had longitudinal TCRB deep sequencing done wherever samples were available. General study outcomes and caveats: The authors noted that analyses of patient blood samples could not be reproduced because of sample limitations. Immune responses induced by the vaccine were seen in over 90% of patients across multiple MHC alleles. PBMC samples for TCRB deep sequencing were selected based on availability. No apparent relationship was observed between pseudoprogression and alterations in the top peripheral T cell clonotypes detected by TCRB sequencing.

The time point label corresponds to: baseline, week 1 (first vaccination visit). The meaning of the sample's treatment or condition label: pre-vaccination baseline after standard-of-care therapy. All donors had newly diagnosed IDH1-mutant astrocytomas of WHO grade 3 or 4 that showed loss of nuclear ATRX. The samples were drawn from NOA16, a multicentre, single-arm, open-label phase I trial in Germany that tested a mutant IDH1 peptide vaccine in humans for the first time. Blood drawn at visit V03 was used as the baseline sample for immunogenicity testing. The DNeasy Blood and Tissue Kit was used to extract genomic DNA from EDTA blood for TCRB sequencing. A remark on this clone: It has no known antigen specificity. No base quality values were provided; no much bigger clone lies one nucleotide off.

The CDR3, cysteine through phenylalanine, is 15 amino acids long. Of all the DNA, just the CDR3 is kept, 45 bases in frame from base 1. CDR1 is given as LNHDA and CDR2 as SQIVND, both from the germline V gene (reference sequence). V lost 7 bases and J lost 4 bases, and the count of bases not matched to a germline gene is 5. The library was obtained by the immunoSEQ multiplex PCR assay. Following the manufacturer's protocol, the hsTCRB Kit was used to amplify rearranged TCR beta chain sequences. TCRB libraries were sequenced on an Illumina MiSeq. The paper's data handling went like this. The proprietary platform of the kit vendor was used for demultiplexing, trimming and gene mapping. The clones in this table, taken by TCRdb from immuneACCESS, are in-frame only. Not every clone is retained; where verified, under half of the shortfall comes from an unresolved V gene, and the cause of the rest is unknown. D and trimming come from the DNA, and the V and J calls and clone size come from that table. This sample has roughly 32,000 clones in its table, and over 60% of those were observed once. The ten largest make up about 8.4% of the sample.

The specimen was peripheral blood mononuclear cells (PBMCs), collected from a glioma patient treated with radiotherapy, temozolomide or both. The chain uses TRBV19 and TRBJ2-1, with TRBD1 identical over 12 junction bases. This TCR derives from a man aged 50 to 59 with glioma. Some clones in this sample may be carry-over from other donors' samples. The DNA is TGTGCCAGTATGGGACAGGGGGCGTCTTACAATGAGCAGTTCTTC. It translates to CASMGQGASYNEQFF.